One and the same sample provided the 25 T cell receptor beta chains below, sequenced in a study of T-cell reconstitution after alpha-beta-depleted transplantation in children. A TCRbeta library incorporating unique molecular identifiers was prepared. TCRdb passed the PCR reads through MiXCR, listing each CDR3 protein once. The sample has about 110,000 distinct CDR3 sequences; approximately 10% are singletons. The sequencing here drew on PBMCs, taken before TCRalphabeta/CD19-depleted stem cell transplant. Receptors were obtained from a boy aged 2 to 9 with acute lymphoblastic leukemia, due to receive a stem cell transplant.

This clonotype was counted only a few times. The chain combines TRBV15 with TRBJ2-1, with 8 bases lining up with TRBD1. CDR1 LNHNV and CDR2 YYDKDF come from the germline V gene (reference sequence). V was pared by 5 bases and J by 4 bases, with 1 base of the junction left unmatched. This CDR3 has 13 residues. In DNA, the CDR3 is TGTGCCACCAGCGGGGACAGGTACAATGAGCAGTTCTTC. Amino acids: CATSGDRYNEQFF.

This clonotype was seen only a few times. The V and J genes are TRBV7-2 and TRBJ2-7; a weak D match, TRBD1 (6 bases). V lost 5 bases, J lost 0 bases, and 11 bases lay in between. The CDR3 covers 14 residues. Per the germline V gene, CDR1 is SGHTA and CDR2 is FQGNSA. The CDR3 sequence is CASSPRQDSYEQYF. The CDR3 DNA sequence: TGTGCCAGCAGCCCCCGACAGGACTCCTACGAGCAGTACTTC.

Comment on this clonotype: At one boundary the junction diverges from the germline segment, which might be a read error. This chain joins TRBV20-1 and TRBJ2-7; D remains ambiguous. The CDR3 has 15 amino acids. Germline lookup yields CDR1 DFQATT and CDR2 SNEGSKA (reference sequence). CDR3 nucleotides: TGCAGTGCCACTTCTTACGAGGCCCCCTCCAACGAGCAGTACTTC. It translates to CSATSYEAPSNEQYF.

A few counts support this clonotype. The chain joins TRBV7-9 to TRBJ2-7; D is unclear. The V end lost 4 bases, the J end lost 0 bases, and 10 bases lay between the germline ends. Germline CDR1 SEHNR, CDR2 FQNEAQ (reference sequence). The CDR3 covers 14 residues. CDR3 nucleotides: TGTGCCAGCAGCTCGGTACCGACCTCCTACGAGCAGTACTTC. Translating it yields CASSSVPTSYEQYF.

This clonotype was counted a few times. The rearrangement links TRBV2 to TRBJ2-7; 8 bases are a match to TRBD1. Germline lookup yields CDR1 SNHLY and CDR2 FYNNEI. CDR3 length: 13 amino acids. The J segment lost 3 bases and the V segment lost 8 bases, leaving 6 bases of the junction unmatched. CDR3 bases: TGTGCCAGCGGATCCGACAGGGGCTACGAGCAGTACTTC. Encoded protein: CASGSDRGYEQYF. The variable domain in full, with the rest retrieved from reference TRBV2 and TRBJ2-7, is EPEVTQTPSHQVTQMGQEVILRCVPISNHLYFYWYRQILGQKVEFLVSFYNNEISEKSEIFDDQFSVERPDGSNFTLKIRSTKLEDSAMYFCASGSDRGYEQYFGPGTRLTVT.

This clonotype was counted ten times or more. This rearrangement joins TRBV7-9 to TRBJ1-2; 7 positions match TRBD1. This CDR3 is built from 12 residues. Germline V gives CDR1 SEHNR, CDR2 FQNEAQ (reference sequence). V gave up 8 bases and J gave up 8 bases; unmatched junction bases: 8. The CDR3 DNA follows: TGTGCCAGCGGTGGGGACAGCTTCGGCTACACCTTC. This gives the protein CASGGDSFGYTF.

The V gene is TRBV20-1, the J gene TRBJ2-1; 10 positions match TRBD2. J was trimmed by 3 bases and V by 3 bases; bases with no gene match: 2. The germline gives CDR1 DFQATT, CDR2 SNEGSKA (reference sequence). The CDR3 spans 14 residues. The CDR3 region is CSARASGSYNEQFF. The CDR3 coding sequence is TGCAGTGCTAGGGCTAGCGGGAGCTACAATGAGCAGTTCTTC.

The chain combines TRBV5-6 with TRBJ2-7; tentative D call: TRBD1 (6 bases). Trimming stripped 4 bases from V and 0 bases from J, with 11 bases between. The CDR3 totals 14 residues. CDR1 is SGHDT, CDR2 YYEEEE, per germline. For the CDR3, the DNA is TGTGCCAGCAGCCGTCCAGGGGTCTCCTACGAGCAGTACTTC. As protein: CASSRPGVSYEQYF.

About this clonotype itself: Being one base from a much bigger clone, this may be a read error. The chain carries TRBV20-1 and TRBJ2-1; TRBD2 matches at 10 bases. The J segment lost 8 bases and the V segment lost 5 bases, leaving 12 bases of the junction unmatched. This CDR3 contains 15 residues. The germline gives CDR1 DFQATT, CDR2 SNEGSKA (reference sequence). CDR3 region: CSAYRTSGIWDEQFF. CDR3 DNA sequence: TGCAGTGCTTACCGGACTAGCGGTATTTGGGATGAGCAGTTCTTC.

This chain joins TRBV29-1 and TRBJ1-1; a possible D gene is TRBD1 (6 bases). The CDR3 covers 18 residues. The germline V gene has CDR1 SQVTM and CDR2 ANQGSEA. V was pared by 3 bases and J by 2 bases, with 25 bases between. The CDR3 loop reads CSVDPFLGGLLGNTEAFF. CDR3 nucleotides: TGCAGCGTTGACCCTTTTCTTGGGGGCCTATTGGGAAACACTGAAGCTTTCTTT.

The chain carries TRBV5-1 and TRBJ1-2; TRBD1 matches at 9 bases. With V trimmed by 3 bases and J by 6 bases, 15 bases remained unmatched. This CDR3 is 17 amino acids long. CDR1 is SGHRS and CDR2 is YFSETQ in the germline V gene. The CDR3 sequence is CASSWGTGFDSKDGYTF. Written as DNA, the CDR3 is TGCGCCAGCAGCTGGGGGACAGGGTTCGACTCAAAGGATGGCTACACCTTC.

This clonotype was detected a few times. The chain carries TRBV28 and TRBJ2-7, with D possibly being TRBD2 (5 bases). Germline-derived CDR1 and CDR2 are MDHEN and SYDVKM. V was trimmed by 5 bases and J by 6 bases, leaving 14 bases between them. This CDR3 spans 13 amino acids. The CDR3 loop reads CASSPGVGSEQYF. The CDR3 nucleotides are TGTGCCAGCAGTCCCGGGGTGGGGAGCGAGCAGTACTTC.

The chain joins TRBV7-9 to TRBJ2-1, with D maybe TRBD1 (6 bases). The V end lost 5 bases, the J end lost 5 bases, and 13 bases lay between the germline ends. There are 14 residues in the CDR3. CDR1 is SEHNR and CDR2 is FQNEAQ in the germline V gene (reference sequence). The chain's CDR3 is CASSLRDNHNEQFF. DNA of the CDR3: TGTGCCAGCAGCCTCCGGGACAACCACAATGAGCAGTTCTTC.

This clonotype was picked up a small number of times. The chain carries TRBV12-3 or TRBV12-4 and TRBJ2-1; maybe TRBD2 (6 bases). There are 20 residues in the CDR3. The ends were cut back, 3 bases at V and 5 bases at J, with 29 bases in the middle. CDR3 in amino acids: CASSLTRLARDKIGHNEQFF. CDR3 in DNA: TGTGCCAGCAGTTTGACCCGCCTAGCGCGAGATAAGATCGGGCACAATGAGCAGTTCTTC.

The genes are TRBV10-3 and TRBJ2-1; 14 nucleotides align to TRBD2. The germline V gene has CDR1 ENHRY and CDR2 SYGVKD. The J segment lost 2 bases and the V segment lost 6 bases, leaving 12 bases of the junction unmatched. This CDR3 comprises 19 residues. The CDR3 region is CAIRSPGLAGVTAYNEQFF. DNA of the CDR3: TGTGCCATCAGGAGCCCGGGACTAGCGGGAGTAACGGCCTACAATGAGCAGTTCTTC.

This clonotype came up a few times. The rearrangement links TRBV7-9 to TRBJ2-1; 7 bases are a match to TRBD1. Per the germline V gene, CDR1 is SEHNR and CDR2 is FQNEAQ (reference sequence). Trimming removed 6 bases from V and 4 bases from J; junction bases left unmatched: 0. The CDR3 has 12 residues. CDR3 amino acids: CASRQGYNEQFF. The CDR3 coding sequence is TGTGCCAGCAGACAGGGGTACAATGAGCAGTTCTTC. Full variable domain (missing parts from reference TRBV7-9 and TRBJ2-1): DTGVSQNPRHKITKRGQNVTFRCDPISEHNRLYWYRQTLGQGPEFLTYFQNEAQLEKSRLLSDRFSAERPKGSFSTLEIQRTEQGDSAMYLCASRQGYNEQFFGPGTRLTVL.

This clonotype was counted a few times. V gene TRBV6-1 combines with J gene TRBJ2-3; 7 nucleotides align to TRBD2. The trim removed 7 bases at V and 2 bases at J, leaving 6 bases unmatched. The CDR3 covers 14 residues. Germline V lookup: CDR1 MNHNS, CDR2 SASEGT. The chain's CDR3 is CASTLAPDTDTQYF. The DNA of the CDR3 is TGTGCCAGCACACTAGCGCCCGACACAGATACGCAGTATTTT.

A few counts support this clonotype. The chain links TRBV5-5 to TRBJ1-3; D may be TRBD1 (5 bases). V lost 0 bases and J lost 8, with 15 bases in between. CDR1 SGHKS and CDR2 YYEKEE come from the germline V gene (reference sequence). This CDR3 has 15 residues. Here the CDR3 DNA reads TGTGCCAGCAGCTTGGCCGTGACAGAGCGATACACCATATATTTT. Translating it yields CASSLAVTERYTIYF.

In this sample, this clonotype turned up many times. The J gene is TRBJ1-1, the V gene TRBV11-2; D perhaps matches TRBD1 (5 bases). The CDR3 is 14 amino acids. Germline lookup yields CDR1 SGHAT and CDR2 FQNNGV. Trimming left V 3 bases short and J 1 base short, with 9 bases between. DNA of the CDR3: TGTGCCAGCAGCTTGGGACTTAAGAACACTGAAGCTTTCTTT. Amino acid sequence: CASSLGLKNTEAFF.

This clonotype was detected only a few times. V gene TRBV20-1 combines with J gene TRBJ2-1, with D perhaps being TRBD1 or TRBD2 (6 bases each). V lost 0 bases to trimming and J lost 4 bases, with 13 bases between them. Germline V gene data show CDR1 as DFQATT and CDR2 as SNEGSKA (reference sequence). CDR3 length: 15 amino acids. The CDR3 bases are TGCAGTGCTAGAGATGGACGGGGGCGATACAATGAGCAGTTCTTC. Translating it yields CSARDGRGRYNEQFF.

The rearrangement uses TRBV29-1 and TRBJ2-2; D perhaps matches TRBD1 (6 bases). CDR3 length: 13 residues. From germline, CDR1 is SQVTM and CDR2 ANQGSEA. The CDR3 coding sequence is TGCACCGCCTCGACAGGCGGCACCGGGGAGCTGTTTTTT. Translation gives CTASTGGTGELFF.

In its sample, this clonotype was seen many times. The chain is built from TRBV10-3 and TRBJ2-3; 7 nucleotides align to TRBD2. CDR3 length: 15 amino acids. The germline V gene has CDR1 ENHRY and CDR2 SYGVKD. The J segment lost 1 base and the V segment lost 2 bases, leaving 3 bases of the junction unmatched. The CDR3, as DNA: TGTGCCATCAGTGAGAGTACTAGCGGCACAGATACGCAGTATTTT. The encoded protein is CAISESTSGTDTQYF.

In its sample, this clonotype was seen a few times. This chain connects TRBV10-3 to TRBJ2-1, with 7 bases matching TRBD2. CDR3 length: 17 amino acids. Germline CDR1 ENHRY, CDR2 SYGVKD. The trim removed 3 bases at V and 6 bases at J, leaving 14 bases unmatched. The CDR3 coding sequence is TGTGCCATCAGTGACTCACATCGGGCTAGCGGAGGCAATGAGCAGTTCTTC. Its protein is CAISDSHRASGGNEQFF.

The rearrangement links TRBV9 to TRBJ2-5, with D perhaps matching TRBD1 or TRBD2 (5 bases each). Trimming took 0 bases from V and 1 from J, leaving 10 bases between them. Germline V lookup: CDR1 SGDLS, CDR2 YYNGEE. This CDR3 region has 15 residues. DNA of the CDR3: TGTGCCAGCAGCGTAGGCCCAGGGAGCCAAGAGACCCAGTACTTC. Its translation: CASSVGPGSQETQYF.

The chain is built from TRBV4-2 and TRBJ1-2; D unresolved. This CDR3 is 15 amino acids long. Germline lookup yields CDR1 LGHNA and CDR2 YNFKEQ. With 0 bases removed from V and 3 bases from J, the gap between germline ends came to 11 bases. This chain's CDR3 is CASSQDLALDYGYTF. The DNA of the CDR3 is TGTGCCAGCAGCCAAGATTTAGCCCTAGACTATGGCTACACCTTC.